The 30 T cell receptor beta chains presented below share a single source sample, sequenced in a study of T cells in Graves' hyperthyroidism and ophthalmopathy. Using RNA transcripts as the source, TCR beta CDR3 regions were amplified. Researchers ran a first-round RT-PCR on the TCR CDR3 using the HTBI primer set. TCRdb ran MiXCR on the multiplex PCR reads and lists one entry per CDR3 protein. The sample carries a few hundred thousand distinct CDR3 sequences, more than 15% recorded once. Sequencing used blood. These receptor sequences come from a woman between 18 and 30 years old with Graves' hyperthyroidism that later progressed to Graves' ophthalmopathy.

In this sample, this clonotype turned up many times. The CDR3 nucleotides are TGTGCCAGCAGTGTAACAGGGGAGACTGAAGCTTTCTTT. Residues: CASSVTGETEAFF. V and J are TRBV28 and TRBJ1-1, with 7 bases lining up with TRBD1. This CDR3 has 13 residues. V lost 5 bases to trimming and J lost 5 bases; unmatched junction nucleotides: 5. Germline V gene sequence: CDR1 MDHEN, CDR2 SYDVKM. Full variable domain (remainder filled in from reference TRBV28 and TRBJ1-1): DVKVTQSSRYLVKRTGEKVFLECVQDMDHENMFWYRQDPGLGLRLIYFSYDVKMKEKGDIPEGYSVSREKKERFSLILESASTNQTSMYLCASSVTGETEAFFGQGTRLTVV.

This clonotype was counted many times. The chain employs TRBV7-9 and TRBJ2-7; 7 bases fit TRBD2. This CDR3 comprises 16 residues. Germline trimming cut 5 bases from V and 0 bases from J; bases unmatched to any gene: 10. Germline values: CDR1 SEHNR, CDR2 FQNEAQ (reference sequence). CDR3 in amino acids: CASSHYSGLSSYEQYF. CDR3 in DNA: TGTGCCAGCAGCCACTATAGCGGGCTTAGCTCCTACGAGCAGTACTTC.

This clonotype was seen a few times. One end of the junction varies from germline; a read error may be responsible. J is TRBJ1-1 and V is TRBV2, with D tentatively TRBD1 (5 bases). The CDR3 contains 14 residues. Germline V CDR1 and CDR2: SNHLY, FYNNEI. CDR3 amino acids: CASRVEAGGTEAFF. CDR3 in DNA: TGCGCCAGCAGGGTGGAAGCCGGTGGGACTGAAGCTTTCTTT.

This sequence joins TRBV9 and TRBJ2-3, with TRBD1 identical over 8 bases. There are 16 residues in the CDR3. CDR1 and CDR2 (germline): SGDLS, YYNGEE. The junction had 13 bases not matched to a gene; V was cut back by 4 bases and J by 6 bases. The DNA for the CDR3 is TGTGCCAGCAGCCTTGAACCAGGGGGCCAACGGGATACGCAGTATTTT. Its protein is CASSLEPGGQRDTQYF.

In its sample, this clonotype was seen a few times. The chain recombines TRBV6-1 with TRBJ2-2; D is uncertain. V lost 6 bases and J lost 6, with 11 bases in between. Germline-derived CDR1 and CDR2 are MNHNS and SASEGT. The CDR3 loop spans 13 amino acids. The CDR3 DNA follows: TGTGCCAGCAGCCAGGCAGGAGCCGGGGAGCTGTTTTTT. It codes for CASSQAGAGELFF.

This clonotype was seen many times. The chain is built from TRBV28 and TRBJ2-7; 8 positions match TRBD1. The CDR3 sequence is 14 residues long. V shed 5 bases, J shed 2 bases, and the junction held 5 bases outside the gene matches. Germline V lookup: CDR1 MDHEN, CDR2 SYDVKM. For the CDR3, the DNA is TGTGCCAGCAGTCACGGACAGGGACCCTACGAGCAGTACTTC. Its translation is CASSHGQGPYEQYF.

This clonotype was seen more than once but under ten times. The genes are TRBV6-6 and TRBJ2-5, with D maybe TRBD1 (7 bases). Per the germline V gene, CDR1 is MNHNY and CDR2 is SVGAGI (reference sequence). The CDR3 length is 17 residues. The V end was cut by 0 bases, the J end by 4 bases, with 18 bases between. For the CDR3, the DNA is TGTGCCAGCAGTTACTCGATCGTGGAGGGGGCCGGAGAGACCCAGTACTTC. Translating gives CASSYSIVEGAGETQYF.

This clonotype was counted a few times. This chain uses TRBV2 with TRBJ2-7; the D is unclear. The CDR3 is made up of 10 amino acids. Germline lookup yields CDR1 SNHLY and CDR2 FYNNEI. The V end was cut by 4 bases, the J end by 9 bases, with 7 bases between. In DNA form, the CDR3 reads TGTGCCAGCAGTGGAAGCAGGCAGTACTTC. It codes for CASSGSRQYF.

The chain's CDR3 is CASGEGNQPQHF. The DNA of the CDR3 is TGTGCCAGTGGGGAGGGCAATCAGCCCCAGCATTTT. This chain links TRBV19 with TRBJ1-5, with no clear D. Trimming removed 8 bases from V and 2 bases from J, with 7 bases in between. The CDR3 totals 12 residues. CDR1 is LNHDA and CDR2 is SQIVND in the germline V gene (reference sequence).

This clonotype showed up just once. J is TRBJ2-7 and V is TRBV5-4; TRBD1 is a possible D gene (7 bases). The CDR3 covers 16 residues. Trimming took off 0 bases at V and 1 base at J, with 14 bases between the two ends. From germline, CDR1 is SGHNT and CDR2 YYREEE (reference sequence). CDR3 DNA: TGTGCCAGCAGCTTGGCGGGGGACAGACATTCCTACGAGCAGTACTTC. It encodes CASSLAGDRHSYEQYF.

This clonotype was counted between two and nine times. The chain combines TRBV28 with TRBJ2-1; 8 nucleotides agree with TRBD2. The trim removed 6 bases at V and 6 bases at J, leaving 7 bases unmatched. Germline lookup yields CDR1 MDHEN and CDR2 SYDVKM. CDR3 length: 14 amino acids. CDR3: CASRAGVKINEQFF. CDR3 bases: TGTGCCAGCAGAGCGGGAGTTAAAATCAATGAGCAGTTCTTC.

This chain links TRBV4-1 with TRBJ2-7; 10 nucleotides agree with TRBD2. Germline V CDR1 and CDR2: MGHRA, YSYEKL. V shed 1 base, J shed 3 bases, and the junction held 6 bases outside the gene matches. The length of the CDR3 is 16 residues. The CDR3 nucleotides are TGCGCCAGCAGCCAAGGCATAGCGGGAGGATTCTACGAGCAGTACTTC. Translating gives CASSQGIAGGFYEQYF.

In this sample, this clonotype turned up many times. The CDR3 spells CAWSPSRETQYF. CDR3 nucleotide sequence: TGTGCCTGGAGCCCCTCAAGAGAGACCCAGTACTTC. This chain connects TRBV30 to TRBJ2-5; D gene uncertain. V lost 3 bases and J 4 bases, leaving 9 bases between the germline ends. This CDR3 has 12 amino acids. The germline V gene encodes CDR1 GTSNPN and CDR2 SVGIG (reference sequence).

This clonotype was observed a handful of times. A read error is possible here, since a much larger clone lies one base away. The chain joins TRBV20-1 to TRBJ2-7; D gene uncertain. Germline V gene data show CDR1 as DFQATT and CDR2 as SNEGSKA (reference sequence). CDR3 length: 14 residues. This CDR3 reads CSARDRLEAYELYF. The CDR3 nucleotides read TGCAGTGCTAGAGATCGCCTAGAGGCCTACGAGCTGTACTTC.

The chain carries TRBV9 and TRBJ2-2; 9 bases line up with TRBD1. This CDR3 is 18 amino acids long. Germline CDR1 reads SGDLS; CDR2 reads YYNGEE. V dropped 4 bases and J dropped 5; count of bases not matched to a gene: 15. The CDR3 DNA follows: TGTGCCAGCAGCCCGGCCGGGACAGGGCCTCCTCCAACCGGGGAGCTGTTTTTT. It is translated as CASSPAGTGPPPTGELFF.

V usage is TRBV9 and J usage is TRBJ2-5, with TRBD2 identical over 8 bases. Germline V gene lookup returns CDR1 SGDLS and CDR2 YYNGEE. CDR3 length: 17 amino acids. Trimming took 0 bases from V and 4 from J; bases not matched to a gene: 11. The CDR3 loop reads CASSVGRAAGDAETQYF. For the CDR3, the DNA is TGTGCCAGCAGCGTAGGAAGAGCAGCGGGAGACGCAGAGACCCAGTACTTC.

This clonotype has a handful of counts. This chain joins TRBV14 and TRBJ2-7; D is perhaps TRBD2 (6 bases). The CDR3 is 13 amino acids. In germline, CDR1 is SGHDN, CDR2 FVKESK. Trimming took 8 bases from V and 4 from J, leaving 15 bases between them. CDR3 in DNA: TGTGCCAGCCCGCCCCCGGGACTGTACGAGCAGTACTTC. Encoded protein: CASPPPGLYEQYF.

Many counts were recorded for this clonotype. The V and J genes are TRBV28 and TRBJ2-5; 8 nucleotides align to TRBD2. CDR3 size: 14 residues. The germline gives CDR1 MDHEN, CDR2 SYDVKM. The V segment lost 3 bases and the J segment 5 bases; nucleotides outside the gene matches: 5. The chain's CDR3 is CASSFREGLETQYF. CDR3 DNA sequence: TGTGCCAGCAGTTTTCGGGAGGGCCTGGAGACCCAGTACTTC.

This clonotype turned up a few times. The DNA for the CDR3 is TGTGCCAGCAGCCAAGCCTTAGCGGGAGAGCAGTTCTTC. This sequence encodes CASSQALAGEQFF. This rearrangement joins TRBV4-2 to TRBJ2-1; 8 bases align to TRBD2. The J segment lost 10 bases and the V segment lost 1 base, leaving 3 bases of the junction unmatched. The CDR3 loop spans 13 amino acids. CDR1 and CDR2 from the germline V gene are LGHNA and YNFKEQ.

This clonotype was picked up a small number of times. V gene TRBV28 combines with J gene TRBJ2-7; 7 bases are shared with TRBD1. This CDR3 has 14 amino acids. Germline CDR1 MDHEN, CDR2 SYDVKM. V lost 5 bases to trimming and J lost 6 bases; unmatched junction nucleotides: 10. CDR3 DNA sequence: TGTGCCAGCAGTCCCGGACAGGCAATGGGCGAGCAGTACTTC. Translating gives CASSPGQAMGEQYF.

The V and J genes are TRBV2 and TRBJ1-4, with D perhaps TRBD1 (6 bases). V gave up 3 bases and J gave up 4 bases, with 9 bases separating them. The CDR3 has 14 amino acids. CDR1 is SNHLY and CDR2 is FYNNEI in the germline V gene. The CDR3 here is CASSETGFNEKLFF. The DNA for the CDR3 is TGTGCCAGCAGTGAGACAGGTTTTAATGAAAAACTGTTTTTT.

Remarks on this clonotype: Given a much more abundant clone one base away, this may be a read error. The gene calls are TRBV5-1 and TRBJ1-1, with 8 positions matching TRBD1. The CDR3 has 15 residues. The V gene end was trimmed by 4 bases and the J gene end by 1 base; junction bases not matched to a gene: 6. Germline values: CDR1 SGHRS, CDR2 YFSETQ. CDR3 amino acids: CASSTGTGRNTEAFF. For the CDR3, the DNA is TGCGCCAGCAGCACAGGGACAGGCAGGAACACTGAAGCTTTCTTT. The full variable domain, with the rest looked up from reference TRBV5-1 and TRBJ1-1, is KAGVTQTPRYLIKTRGQQVTLSCSPISGHRSVSWYQQTPGQGLQFLFEYFSETQRNKGNFPGRFSGRQFSNSRSEMNVSTLELGDSALYLCASSTGTGRNTEAFFGQGTRLTVV.

Concerning this clonotype itself: A much larger clone differs from this one at a single base, so this may be a read error. The chain employs TRBV5-8 and TRBJ2-2; D gene uncertain. The germline V gene has CDR1 SGHTS and CDR2 YDEGEE. This CDR3 region has 15 residues. The CDR3 protein is CASSTDAGITGELFF. The CDR3 DNA sequence: TGCGCCAGCAGCACCGACGCAGGAATAACCGGGGAGCTGTTTTTT.

This clonotype occurred many times. The V call is TRBV6-5, the J call TRBJ2-1; 8 nucleotides agree with TRBD1. The germline CDR1 and CDR2 sequences are MNHEY and SVGAGI. The CDR3 is made up of 16 amino acids. The ends lost 1 base at V and 9 bases at J; junction bases unmatched: 11. This CDR3 reads CASSYLAGGLSSEQFF. CDR3 DNA sequence: TGTGCCAGCAGTTACTTGGCAGGGGGCTTGTCGAGTGAGCAGTTCTTC.

This clonotype was observed many times. The chain is built from TRBV29-1 and TRBJ2-1; tentatively, D is TRBD2 (6 bases). The CDR3 length is 15 residues. Trimming cost V 3 bases and J 4 bases, with 16 bases left between them. Germline loops: CDR1 SQVTM, CDR2 ANQGSEA. The CDR3 sequence: CSVEGQEGRYNEQFF. The CDR3 region has the DNA TGCAGCGTTGAGGGCCAGGAGGGGCGGTACAATGAGCAGTTCTTC.

The gene calls are TRBV5-1 and TRBJ2-7; D is possibly TRBD1 (5 bases). The J call may be wrong; the DNA end is better matched by TRBJ2-1. The CDR3 contains 14 residues. Germline V lookup: CDR1 SGHRS, CDR2 YFSETQ. CDR3 sequence: CASSLGRGPYEQFF. DNA for the CDR3: TGCGCCAGCAGCTTAGGAAGGGGTCCCTACGAGCAGTTCTTC.

This clonotype was seen repeatedly, ten times or more. V and J are TRBV30 and TRBJ2-2; D not certain. The CDR3 length is 13 residues. Germline CDR1 GTSNPN, CDR2 SVGIG (reference sequence). Trimming stripped 5 bases from V and 1 base from J, with 8 bases between. CDR3 loop: CAWGRMNTGELFF. CDR3 nucleotides: TGTGCCTGGGGACGGATGAACACCGGGGAGCTGTTTTTT.

This clonotype was found a few times. J is TRBJ2-2 and V is TRBV4-2; tentatively, D is TRBD2 (6 bases). CDR3 length equals 16 residues. V shed 0 bases and J shed 5 bases, with 13 bases lying between them. In germline, CDR1 is LGHNA, CDR2 YNFKEQ. The CDR3 protein is CASSQEGGSSTGELFF. The CDR3 DNA is TGTGCCAGCAGCCAAGAGGGGGGTTCGTCTACCGGGGAGCTGTTTTTT.

This clonotype was seen at least ten times. The chain employs TRBV24-1 and TRBJ1-1; tentative D call: TRBD1 (5 bases). CDR3 length: 13 residues. Trimming left V 1 base short and J 13 bases short, with 15 bases between. Germline V gene lookup returns CDR1 KGHDR and CDR2 SFDVKD. CDR3: CATSDFSGREGFF. CDR3 sequence (DNA): TGTGCCACCAGTGATTTTAGTGGCAGGGAGGGTTTCTTT.

This clonotype has ten or more counts. The rearrangement uses TRBV7-8 and TRBJ2-1; 11 positions agree with TRBD2. V shed 2 bases, J shed 10 bases, and the junction held 13 bases outside the gene matches. The germline gives CDR1 SGHVS, CDR2 FQNEAQ. This CDR3 has 17 amino acids. In nucleotides, the CDR3 is TGTGCCAGCAGCTTAAGGGGTTTGACTAGCGGGACAACAGAGCAGTTCTTC. This gives the protein CASSLRGLTSGTTEQFF. The variable domain in full, completed from reference TRBV7-8 and TRBJ2-1, reads GAGVSQSPRYKVAKRGQDVALRCDPISGHVSLFWYQQALGQGPEFLTYFQNEAQLDKSGLPSDRFFAERPEGSVSTLKIQRTQQEDSAVYLCASSLRGLTSGTTEQFFGPGTRLTVL.